A selection of T cell receptor beta chains follows, all from one sample in a study of cytomegalovirus exposure and HLA in healthy donors. The assay was immunoSEQ multiplex PCR, and TCRdb's table has in-frame clones only and misses some. The table shows around 150,000 clones, with about 85% occurring only once. The material sequenced was PBMCs. The receptors were gathered from a man aged 18 to 35 in good health and CMV-seropositive. CDR3s include the opening cysteine and the closing phenylalanine or tryptophan. Fields, in order: J gene, V gene, CDR3 protein.

TRBJ2-2 TRBV4-3 CASSQERETGELFF
TRBJ2-7 TRBV6-1 CASEEGYYEQYF
TRBJ2-7 TRBV2 CASLQGYEQYF
TRBJ1-5 TRBV19 CASIPTTGAIQPQHF
TRBJ2-5 TRBV7-2 CASSWGLAGVPQYF
TRBJ1-2 TRBV30 CAWGEGATYGYTF
TRBJ2-7 TRBV7-2 CASSLADSYEQYF
TRBJ2-1 TRBV4-3 CASSHITGGEGNNEQFF
TRBJ1-2 TRBV4-1 CASSQDWHGTGYGYTF
TRBJ2-5 TRBV18 CASSKFPQGWEETQYF
NA TRBV4-2 CASSQAASDSPSSYEQYF
TRBJ2-1 TRBV6-6 CASNPPDRGQNEQFF
TRBJ2-7 TRBV5-1 CASSFRDRGYEQHF
TRBJ2-3 TRBV27 CASQIDGGTDTQYF
TRBJ2-7 TRBV5-6 CASRTGQGTYEQYF
TRBJ2-1 TRBV11-1 CASRELTGGPYNEQFF
TRBJ2-7 TRBV29-1 CSVERAGGIGEQYF
TRBJ2-3 TRBV4-3 CASSQEGAGGRSTQYF
TRBJ2-3 TRBV6-1 CASSGTGDADTQYF
TRBJ2-4 TRBV2 CASSEEPGGTVNLAKNSQYF
TRBJ1-3 TRBV2 CASRGRGVGLSGNTIYF
TRBJ1-4 TRBV6-5 CASSYSLRANEKLFF
TRBJ1-3 TRBV12-1 CASPQRDDYYGNTIYF
TRBJ1-2 TRBV6-5 CASSYLLPGNYGYTF
TRBJ2-3 TRBV19 CASSIFYRDRATDTQYF
TRBJ1-6 TRBV29-1 CSVVTGVNSPLHF
TRBJ2-2 TRBV4-3 CASSHGLGELFF
TRBJ1-1 TRBV5-6 CASSRGPEAFF
TRBJ2-3 TRBV30 CAWSPRGYSGTDTQYF
TRBJ2-7 TRBV4-3 CASSQDRGPLRGEQYF
TRBJ2-5 TRBV6-5 CASMGTGQETQYF
TRBJ2-5 TRBV5-1 CASSLGQGISQETQYF
TRBJ2-5 TRBV9 CASSALAGGYQETQYF
TRBJ1-1 TRBV30 CAWSVQGREAFF
TRBJ1-1 TRBV12-5 CASIGAPGTEAFF
TRBJ1-6 TRBV7-9 CSSSDGQGSSYNSPLHF
TRBJ2-2 TRBV30 CAWSWWGRTGELFF
TRBJ1-1 TRBV5-8 CASSLGIQGLLEAFF
TRBJ1-1 TRBV2 CAIFGGDYTEAFF
TRBJ2-6 TRBV12-5 CASGFSSGANGLTF
TRBJ1-6 TRBV7-6 CASSDRQGNNSPLHF
TRBJ1-5 TRBV5-1 CASSLDINQPQHF
TRBJ1-1 TRBV27 CASRITPQGNTEAFF
TRBJ2-3 TRBV19 CASSIVFSGGDTQYF
TRBJ1-6 TRBV6-5 CASSYFREYNSPLHF
TRBJ2-7 TRBV7-6 CASSAHDRDEQYF
TRBJ1-1 TRBV7-9 CASSPGGTEAFF
TRBJ2-2 TRBV6-1 CASIPGQGNTGELFF
TRBJ1-1 TRBV30 CAWSPRRNTEAFF
TRBJ2-2 TRBV13 CASSSPGESTGELFF
TRBJ2-1 TRBV2 CASFLIAGYNEQFF
TRBJ1-1 TRBV19 CASLTRGLNTEAFF
TRBJ2-5 TRBV2 CASSGSGQETQYF
NA TRBV9 CASSAGTTSGIAYEQYF
TRBJ1-4 TRBV28 CASYRTGGWNEKLFF
TRBJ1-5 TRBV19 CASSDARGLSNQPQHF
TRBJ2-1 TRBV5-6 CASSLSLGLAGTPNEQFF